The clone carrying this T cell receptor beta chain came up many times. Individual cDNA molecules were tagged with unique molecular identifiers. TCRdb passed the 5' RACE reads through MiXCR, listing each CDR3 protein once. The data show around 57,000 distinct CDR3 sequences, with over 4.5% seen just once and approximately 3.6% held by the top ten. The CDR3 length is 15 residues. V gave up 8 bases and J gave up 6 bases, with 22 bases separating them. Germline CDR1 and CDR2: SGHAT and FQNNGV. This record belongs to a study of early T cells in non-severe SARS-CoV-2 infection. The chain recombines TRBV11-2 with TRBJ1-1; D gene unclear. The receptor comes from an adult who was a healthcare worker with PCR-confirmed SARS-CoV-2 infection or an uninfected control (not recorded which). Material: whole blood, obtained at baseline. The CDR3 DNA reads as TGTGCCAGCGCCAAGGAAGGGCGCCAGTTGGCTGAAGCTTTCTTT. The encoded protein is CASAKEGRQLAEAFF.